This is a list of T cell receptor beta chains from one sample in a study of control samples from healthy donors and cancer patients. Libraries were prepared by immunoSEQ multiplex PCR; TCRdb keeps only in-frame clonotypes and omits some of them. This sample carries about 200,000 clones, with around 2% going to the ten biggest clones. Sequences were obtained from blood. These receptors were obtained from a woman aged 25 to 45 in good health. The CDR3 runs from the conserved cysteine through the conserved F or W. A D gene is named only where the DNA matches it firmly.

D gene	V gene	J gene	CDR3 DNA	CDR3 protein
NA	TRBV6-1	TRBJ1-5	TGTGCCAGCAGTGAAAGGGGCAGGGGTGTAGGCAATCAGCCCCAGCATTTT	CASSERGRGVGNQPQHF
NA	TRBV19	TRBJ1-5	TGTGCCAGTAGTATAGCGAATTCTCGTAATCAGCCCCAGCATTTT	CASSIANSRNQPQHF
NA	TRBV6-2/TRBV6-3	TRBJ1-1	TGTGCCAGCAGTCTTCGGGCAGTCATGAACACTGAAGCTTTCTTT	CASSLRAVMNTEAFF
NA	TRBV7-2	TRBJ1-2	TGTGCCAGCAGCTTCCGGGACAATTATGGCTACACCTTC	CASSFRDNYGYTF
TRBD1	TRBV11-2	TRBJ1-2	TGTGCCAGCAGCTTAGCAACAGGGGGCTTGTATGGCTACACCTTC	CASSLATGGLYGYTF
TRBD2	TRBV7-3	TRBJ2-3	TGTGCCAGCAGCTTTGATGGGACTAGCGGTCTTACGCAGTATTTT	CASSFDGTSGLTQYF
NA	TRBV6-2/TRBV6-3	TRBJ2-3	TGTGCCAGCAGTTACCTCTCTGGGGAAAGGGGCCATGCACCAGATACGCAGTATTTT	CASSYLSGERGHAPDTQYF
TRBD2	TRBV29-1	TRBJ2-1	TGCAGCGTCCCCGGTGGCCTAGCGGGGGGCCGGGGGCAGTTCTTC	CSVPGGLAGGRGQFF
NA	TRBV28	TRBJ2-7	TGTGCCAGCACCCCCAGCGGGCAAGCCTACGAGCAGTACTTC	CASTPSGQAYEQYF
NA	TRBV14	TRBJ1-1	TGTGCCAGCAGCCAAGATTGGGGCAGGATGAACACTGAAGCTTTCTTT	CASSQDWGRMNTEAFF
NA	TRBV5-1	TRBJ1-1	TGCGCCAGCAGCTTAAGGTTTACGGGTTTGGGCACTGAAGCTTTCTTT	CASSLRFTGLGTEAFF
TRBD1	TRBV5-1	TRBJ2-2	TGCGCCAGCAGCGTCGGACAGGGGACCGGGGAGCTGTTTTTT	CASSVGQGTGELFF
TRBD2	TRBV6-5	TRBJ2-5	TGTGCCAGCAGTTACCAACTAGCGGGGCCCCAAGAGACCCAGTACTTC	CASSYQLAGPQETQYF
NA	TRBV7-9	TRBJ2-1	TGTGCCAGCAGGTGGGGGGCTAGCGTGGGATACAATGAGCAGTTCTTC	CASRWGASVGYNEQFF
NA	TRBV9	TRBJ2-7	TGTGCCAGCAGCGTAGGTCCCAGTACTCCCTACGAGCAGTACTTC	CASSVGPSTPYEQYF
TRBD1	TRBV9	TRBJ2-7	TGTGCCAGCAGCGAGGGGACAGGGGGTTCCTACGAGCAGTACTTC	CASSEGTGGSYEQYF
NA	TRBV19	TRBJ1-5	TGTGCCAGTAGTATAGAGGATAGGCAGCCCCAGCATTTT	CASSIEDRQPQHF